Shown below are 8 T cell receptor beta chains from a single sample sequenced in a study of T cell responses to AZD1222 COVID-19 vaccine listed by TCRdb under 2021. The library was produced with the immunoSEQ multiplex PCR assay. TCRdb holds this immuneACCESS table with in-frame rearrangements only. Some clones are missing; in checked studies, unresolved V genes explain under half, and the rest has no known cause. The sample table lists about 120,000 clones, about 87% of them with a count of one. 1.5% to 2% of the sample goes to the ten largest clones. The label giving this sample's time point can be read as: baseline before first vaccination. Sequencing was performed on peripheral blood, taken on day 0 of AZD1222 vaccination. The receptor set was obtained from an adult in good health.

The chain has TRBV6-5 and TRBJ2-2; no definite D call. CDR1 MNHEY and CDR2 SVGAGI come from the germline V gene. The CDR3 has 13 amino acids. Trimming removed 0 bases from V and 4 bases from J, with 3 bases in between. The CDR3 sequence: CASSYSITGELFF. The CDR3 DNA reads as TGTGCCAGCAGTTACTCCATCACCGGGGAGCTGTTTTTT.

The chain joins TRBV3-1 (or the pseudogene TRBV3-2) to TRBJ1-4, with D unresolved. The CDR3 is 14 amino acids. Germline values: CDR1 LGHDT, CDR2 YNNKEL (reference sequence). Trimming stripped 0 bases from V and 7 bases from J, with 9 bases between. In DNA form, the CDR3 reads TGTGCCAGCAGCCAAGATAAGGGATTTGAAAAACTGTTTTTT. Translated: CASSQDKGFEKLFF.

The chain is built from TRBV6-5 and TRBJ1-6, with TRBD1 matching over 9 bases. V shed 4 bases, J shed 8 bases, and the junction held 0 bases outside the gene matches. Germline V lookup: CDR1 MNHEY, CDR2 SVGAGI. There are 13 residues in the CDR3. DNA of the CDR3: TGTGCCAGCAGTTGGGACAGGGATTCACCCCTCCACTTT. This gives the protein CASSWDRDSPLHF.

The chain links TRBV6-5 to TRBJ1-2; D ambiguous. Germline lookup yields CDR1 MNHEY and CDR2 SVGAGI. Trimming cost V 6 bases and J 4 bases, with 12 bases left between them. The CDR3 loop spans 13 amino acids. In nucleotides, the CDR3 is TGTGCCAGCAGAATAGGAGAACGCTATGGCTACACCTTC. Protein sequence: CASRIGERYGYTF.

This chain links TRBV5-1 with TRBJ2-7; TRBD2 matches 8 bases. This CDR3 comprises 17 residues. The germline V gene encodes CDR1 SGHRS and CDR2 YFSETQ. V lost 4 bases to trimming and J lost 5 bases; unmatched junction nucleotides: 17. This CDR3 is CASSPQTPGLGGHEQYF. The CDR3 nucleotides read TGCGCCAGCAGCCCGCAAACTCCGGGACTAGGAGGCCACGAGCAGTACTTC. Full variable domain (rest looked up from reference TRBV5-1 and TRBJ2-7): KAGVTQTPRYLIKTRGQQVTLSCSPISGHRSVSWYQQTPGQGLQFLFEYFSETQRNKGNFPGRFSGRQFSNSRSEMNVSTLELGDSALYLCASSPQTPGLGGHEQYFGPGTRLTVT.

The V and J genes are TRBV11-1 and TRBJ1-2; 7 nucleotides match TRBD1. Trimming cost V 5 bases and J 7 bases; bases outside gene matches: 4. The CDR3 sequence is 12 residues long. Germline V lookup: CDR1 SGHAT, CDR2 FQDESV (reference sequence). Here the CDR3 reads CASSADRAGYTF. The CDR3 coding sequence is TGTGCCAGCAGCGCCGACAGGGCTGGCTACACCTTC.

The chain is built from TRBV12-3 or TRBV12-4 and TRBJ1-1; unclear D gene. The CDR3 extends over 13 amino acids. V was cut by 5 bases and J by 0 bases, with 7 bases left in between. The DNA for the CDR3 is TGTGCCAGCAGTCCTACCATGAACACTGAAGCTTTCTTT. It codes for CASSPTMNTEAFF.

The table lists this clone with a few counts. The chain recombines TRBV14 with TRBJ2-1; 13 nucleotides align to TRBD2. This CDR3 is built from 19 residues. CDR1 and CDR2 (germline): SGHDN, FVKESK. V was clipped by 1 base and J by 11 bases; unmatched bases: 17. The CDR3 DNA sequence: TGTGCCAGCAGCCAAGCGCCCACCTTTGGGGGACTAGCGGGATACAAGCAGTTCTTC. Amino acid sequence: CASSQAPTFGGLAGYKQFF. The whole variable domain, remainder taken from reference TRBV14 and TRBJ2-1, is EAGVTQFPSHSVIEKGQTVTLRCDPISGHDNLYWYRRVMGKEIKFLLHFVKESKQDESGMPNNRFLAERTGGTYSTLKVQPAELEDSGVYFCASSQAPTFGGLAGYKQFFGPGTRLTVL.